What follows are 9 T cell receptor beta chains derived from one specimen sequenced in a study of T cell changes during pregnancy in multiple sclerosis. Using immunoSEQ multiplex PCR, the repertoire was profiled, and TCRdb retains in-frame clones only, with some absent. The table records over 65,000 clones, approximately 90% of them present only once. The specimen comprised peripheral blood, sampled in the first trimester of pregnancy. All receptors come from a female donor in good health, enrolled as a control in a pregnancy study.

The chain carries TRBV9 and TRBJ1-5; D is unresolved. The germline V gene encodes CDR1 SGDLS and CDR2 YYNGEE. Deletions cut 7 bases from V and 4 bases from J, with 12 bases between. The CDR3 is made up of 13 amino acids. The CDR3 spells CASQFLRNQPQHF. CDR3 DNA: TGTGCCAGCCAATTCCTGCGGAATCAGCCCCAGCATTTT.

The CDR3 coding sequence is TGCGCCAGCAGCCAAGAGGGGAAGGCAGGGTACGAGCAGTACTTC. It specifies CASSQEGKAGYEQYF. The genes are TRBV4-3 and TRBJ2-7; the D gene is possibly TRBD1 (5 bases). The germline CDR1 and CDR2 sequences are LGHNA and YSLEER. The CDR3 consists of 15 residues. The V end lost 0 bases, the J end lost 4 bases, and 13 bases lay between the germline ends.

This chain joins TRBV23-1 and TRBJ1-1; perhaps TRBD1 as D (6 bases). TRBV23-1 is treated as an ORF (open reading frame) with a function not yet certain. This CDR3 is built from 13 residues. V shed 6 bases and J shed 2 bases, with 10 bases lying between them. The CDR3 loop reads CASSRTVNTEAFF. The CDR3 nucleotides are TGCGCCAGCAGCCGGACAGTAAACACTGAAGCTTTCTTT.

This CDR3 is CASSRWAEQYF. The DNA of the CDR3 is TGTGCCAGCAGCCGGTGGGCCGAGCAGTACTTC. The V and J genes are TRBV6-6 and TRBJ2-7; D is ambiguous. The CDR3 spans 11 residues. V lost 6 bases to trimming and J lost 6 bases, with 9 bases between them. Germline V gene sequence: CDR1 MNHNY, CDR2 SVGAGI (reference sequence).

V usage is TRBV6-1 and J usage is TRBJ1-3, with a tentative D call TRBD1 (5 bases). Between the trimmed V and J ends, which lost 0 bases and 5 bases, there was a span of 8 bases. The CDR3 totals 14 residues. Germline V gene lookup returns CDR1 MNHNS and CDR2 SASEGT. For the CDR3, the DNA is TGTGCCAGCAGTGAAGCGGCAGGGAGAAACACCATATATTTT. Translated, it gives CASSEAAGRNTIYF.

CDR3 DNA sequence: TGTGCCAGCAGTTTGCCGGGAAGAAATGAAGCTTTCTTT. Amino acid sequence: CASSLPGRNEAFF. The chain uses TRBV27 and TRBJ1-1; D unclear. Per the germline V gene, CDR1 is MNHEY and CDR2 is SMNVEV (reference sequence). This CDR3 has 13 residues. V gave up 3 bases and J gave up 7 bases, with 12 bases separating them.

The V gene is TRBV29-1, the J gene TRBJ2-5; 11 bases are shared with TRBD2. This CDR3 spans 15 amino acids. V trimming: 5 bases; J trimming: 3 bases; junction bases outside the gene matches: 8. Germline loops: CDR1 SQVTM, CDR2 ANQGSEA. Here the CDR3 DNA reads TGCAGCGTTTTTGGACTAGCGGGCAGAGAAGAGACCCAGTACTTC. This encodes CSVFGLAGREETQYF.

This clone has more than one count but fewer than ten. The chain employs TRBV4-2 and TRBJ1-4, with TRBD1 identical over 7 bases. Germline V lookup: CDR1 LGHNA, CDR2 YNFKEQ. The CDR3 totals 16 residues. V trimming: 4 bases; J trimming: 4 bases; junction bases outside the gene matches: 9. For the CDR3, the DNA is TGTGCCAGCAGCCGAGGGGGCACTCAAAGTAATGAAAAACTGTTTTTT. This gives the protein CASSRGGTQSNEKLFF.

V usage is TRBV29-1 and J usage is TRBJ1-1, with D uncertain. V gave up 5 bases and J gave up 1 base, with 5 bases separating them. CDR3 size: 11 residues. Germline V CDR1 and CDR2: SQVTM, ANQGSEA. Here the CDR3 reads CSVQSNTEAFF. The CDR3 DNA follows: TGCAGCGTTCAATCGAACACTGAAGCTTTCTTT.